The next 8 T cell receptor beta chains were all read from a single sample in a study of cytomegalovirus exposure and HLA in healthy donors. This PCR relied on a set of 60 Vbeta primers and 13 Jbeta primers. Here immunoSEQ multiplex PCR was the method, and the copy in TCRdb shows in-frame clones only, minus some. The sample records about 98,000 clones, about 62% being singletons. Sequenced: PBMCs. The origin of the receptors is a human donor in good health.

This clone has just one count. CDR3 protein: CASSPGGGNSYNEQFF. The CDR3 DNA reads as TGTGCCAGCAGCCCGGGGGGCGGAAACTCCTACAATGAGCAGTTCTTC. The chain has TRBV9 and TRBJ2-1; possibly TRBD2 for D (7 bases). In germline, CDR1 is SGDLS, CDR2 YYNGEE. Trimming left V 4 bases short and J 0 bases short, with 14 bases between. This CDR3 contains 16 residues.

This chain connects TRBV6-1 to TRBJ1-5, with D maybe TRBD1 (6 bases). Germline V lookup: CDR1 MNHNS, CDR2 SASEGT. V lost 6 bases to trimming and J lost 16 bases, with 25 bases between them. The CDR3 consists of 14 residues. CDR3 protein: CASRPNRDMPLRHF. For the CDR3, the DNA is TGTGCCAGCAGGCCAAACCGGGACATGCCCCTTCGCCATTTT.

J is TRBJ1-2 and V is TRBV9; D is possibly TRBD1 (6 bases). Trimming took off 1 base at V and 4 bases at J, with 17 bases between the two ends. The CDR3 sequence is 16 residues long. Germline assignment: CDR1 SGDLS and CDR2 YYNGEE. DNA of the CDR3: TGTGCCAGCAGCGTAATAATGGCAGGGGAGAGCTATGGCTACACCTTC. This translates into CASSVIMAGESYGYTF.

This chain connects TRBV19 to TRBJ1-1, with a tentative D call TRBD1 (5 bases). The germline V gene has CDR1 LNHDA and CDR2 SQIVND (reference sequence). The ends were cut back, 5 bases at V and 4 bases at J, with 14 bases in the middle. This CDR3 comprises 14 residues. This chain's CDR3 is CASSWVPGGTEAFF. The CDR3 nucleotides read TGTGCCAGTAGTTGGGTCCCGGGGGGCACTGAAGCTTTCTTT.

J is TRBJ2-1 and V is TRBV7-9, with TRBD2 as a possible D gene (6 bases). From germline, CDR1 is SEHNR and CDR2 FQNEAQ (reference sequence). The V and J ends lost 8 bases and 8 bases respectively, with 13 bases between them. The CDR3 spans 12 residues. CDR3 DNA sequence: TGTGCCAGCGGGCGGGGCACCCATGAGCAGTTCTTC. It is translated as CASGRGTHEQFF.

V and J are TRBV25-1 and TRBJ2-3; tentative D call: TRBD2 (6 bases). Trimming took off 1 base at V and 12 bases at J, with 11 bases between the two ends. Germline-derived CDR1 and CDR2 are MGHDK and SYGVNS. This CDR3 is built from 12 residues. CDR3 loop: CASSESGTVQYF. CDR3 DNA sequence: TGTGCCAGCAGTGAATCCGGGACTGTACAGTATTTT. The entire variable domain, with the rest obtained from reference TRBV25-1 and TRBJ2-3, is as follows: EADIYQTPRYLVIGTGKKITLECSQTMGHDKMYWYQQDPGMELHLIHYSYGVNSTEKGDLSSESTVSRIRTEHFPLTLESARPSHTSQYLCASSESGTVQYFGPGTRLTVL.

With respect to this clone: Germline and junction disagree at one end, which may indicate a read error. The genes are TRBV7-7 and TRBJ2-1; D is possibly TRBD1 (5 bases). The CDR3 covers 13 residues. Germline V gene sequence: CDR1 SSHAT, CDR2 FNYEAQ (reference sequence). The CDR3 spells CASSLGQGNEQFF. The CDR3 coding sequence is TGTGCTAGCAGCTTAGGGCAGGGCAATGAGCAGTTCTTC.

The table lists this clone with a few counts. This chain uses TRBV4-1 with TRBJ2-6, with 12 bases lining up with TRBD1. The V gene's germline CDR1 is MGHRA and CDR2 YSYEKL. V lost 0 bases, J lost 4 bases, and 10 bases stayed unmatched. The CDR3 consists of 20 residues. CDR3 sequence reads: CASSQEALGQGAGGANVLTF. The CDR3 bases are TGCGCCAGCAGCCAAGAGGCCTTGGGACAGGGGGCAGGAGGGGCCAACGTCCTGACTTTC.